This TCR beta chain derives from a study of T cells in Graves' hyperthyroidism and ophthalmopathy. RNA transcripts provided the source from which TCR beta CDR3 regions were amplified. The HTBI set primed first-round TCR CDR3 RT-PCR. Each CDR3 protein is one row after TCRdb ran MiXCR on the multiplex PCR reads. The sample has about 680,000 distinct CDR3 sequences; over 35% are singletons. In germline, CDR1 is LNHDA, CDR2 SQIVND (reference sequence). This CDR3 has 15 residues. Stable disease denoted Graves' hyperthyroidism without ophthalmopathy progression within 18 months. The sequence was obtained from a woman between 40 and 55 years old with Graves' hyperthyroidism. This chain joins TRBV19 and TRBJ2-7; a possible D gene is TRBD1 (6 bases). Judging by the DNA end, TRBJ2-4 fits better; the J call may be wrong. Material for sequencing was blood. CDR3 sequence reads: CASSAQGIAKNIQYF. The CDR3 region has the DNA TGTGCCAGTAGTGCCCAGGGGATAGCCAAAAACATTCAGTACTTC.